The 5 T cell receptor delta chains below all came from one sample that was sequenced in a study of human gamma delta and Vdelta1 T cells. TCRdb reanalysed the PCR reads via CATT. The repertoire holds roughly 13,000 delta-chain clones, with about half as singletons. These receptors have no known antigen. The sequencing input was Vdelta1 gamma-delta T cells from blood grown in culture (DOT cells). All receptors derive from a human donor in good health.

This clone was found once. This chain links TRDV1 with TRDJ1, with 7 bases fitting TRDD3. Germline V CDR1 and CDR2: TSWWSYY, QGS. The CDR3 consists of 18 residues. The V segment lost 2 bases and the J segment 6 bases; nucleotides outside the gene matches: 18. In nucleotides, the CDR3 is TGTGCTCTTGGGGAATGCGATGGTCCGGGGGATCCGACCTATAAACTCATCTTT. Its translation: CALGECDGPGDPTYKLIF.

V gene TRDV1 combines with J gene TRDJ1, with TRDD3 matching over 13 bases. CDR3 length: 21 residues. Germline CDR1 and CDR2: TSWWSYY and QGS. The V segment lost 0 bases and the J segment 3 bases; nucleotides outside the gene matches: 16. CDR3 sequence: CALGELVRPNWGIRSADKLIF. The CDR3 nucleotides read TGTGCTCTTGGGGAACTAGTGCGTCCTAACTGGGGGATACGGAGTGCCGATAAACTCATCTTT.

This chain joins TRDV1 and TRDJ1; TRDD3 agrees at 8 bases. Trimming removed 5 bases from V and 0 bases from J; junction bases left unmatched: 14. This CDR3 is built from 18 residues. CDR1 is TSWWSYY and CDR2 is QGS in the germline V gene. The CDR3 loop reads CALGIKQYWGYYTDKLIF. Written as DNA, the CDR3 is TGTGCTCTTGGGATTAAGCAGTACTGGGGGTATTACACCGATAAACTCATCTTT.

This clone was seen more than once but under ten times. V is TRDV1 and J is TRDJ1; 12 positions agree with TRDD3. CDR1 TSWWSYY and CDR2 QGS come from the germline V gene. Trimming cost V 3 bases and J 2 bases; bases outside gene matches: 31. The length of the CDR3 is 25 residues. The CDR3 sequence is CALGDNEGLPLPNTGGYLGTDKLIF. Here the CDR3 DNA reads TGTGCTCTTGGGGACAACGAAGGCCTTCCTCTACCGAATACTGGGGGATACTTAGGGACCGATAAACTCATCTTT.

The table lists this clone with a few counts. The rearrangement links TRAV14/DV4 to TRDJ1, with TRDD3 matching 8 bases. This CDR3 contains 16 residues. The germline CDR1 and CDR2 sequences are TSDPSYG and QGSYDQQN (reference sequence). CDR3 in DNA: TGTGCTCGGGGTCTAGATCCGGGGGATAGCGCCGATAAACTCATCTTT. It codes for CARGLDPGDSADKLIF.